The clone carrying this T cell receptor beta chain was observed once. This record comes from a study of control samples from healthy donors and cancer patients. Trimming removed 4 bases from V and 1 base from J; junction bases left unmatched: 9. Germline CDR1 is GTSNPN and CDR2 is SVGIG (reference sequence). This CDR3 contains 15 residues. This table comes from immunoSEQ multiplex PCR, and its TCRdb copy is limited to in-frame clones, with some not included. The sample has about 40,000 clones; around 87% are singletons. Material: PBMCs. This clonotype was obtained from a woman aged 60-75 years with lung cancer. The V and J genes are TRBV30 and TRBJ1-1; TRBD1 aligns across 7 bases. CDR3: CAWIDPDRRNTEAFF. In DNA form, the CDR3 reads TGTGCCTGGATTGACCCGGACAGGAGGAACACTGAAGCTTTCTTT.